This T cell receptor (beta chain) comes out of a study of T cells in Graves' hyperthyroidism and ophthalmopathy. On the study more broadly: Blood from the periphery was taken at initial diagnosis, before any treatment.

Newly diagnosed patients aged 18 to 65 had hyperthyroidism of under 2 months' duration. The investigators amplified TCR beta CDR3 regions from RNA transcripts. HTBI primers were employed in a first-round RT-PCR of the TCR CDR3. TCRdb re-called the multiplex PCR reads with MiXCR, one entry per CDR3 protein. The sample comprises around 350,000 distinct CDR3 sequences, about 19% of which are singletons, and about 3.7% rests with the top ten. General study points: Expanded thyroid clonotypes (above 0.001) were mostly also found in blood.

Per the germline V gene, CDR1 is KGHDR and CDR2 is SFDVKD. The CDR3 is 16 amino acids. V trimming: 7 bases; J trimming: 5 bases; junction bases outside the gene matches: 9. As to this clonotype: Its antigen is unidentified.

The receptor's source is a young woman with Graves' hyperthyroidism. The chain recombines TRBV24-1 with TRBJ1-5, with TRBD1 matching over 11 bases. Sequencing was performed on blood. The CDR3 reads CATSELWTGGYQPQHF. The CDR3 DNA follows: TGTGCCACCAGCGAGTTATGGACAGGGGGCTATCAGCCCCAGCATTTT.